The rows below give T cell receptor beta chains drawn from one sample of a study of blood T cell repertoires in COVID-19. Some clones are missing from TCRdb's copy, which holds only in-frame ones; the method was immunoSEQ multiplex PCR. In the table there are under 250,000 clones, approximately 82% of which are singletons. Source material: peripheral blood. The receptors here all came from a young woman with acute or convalescent COVID-19. The conserved cysteine and the conserved F or W are not part of the CDR3 here.

J: TRBJ1-5; V: TRBV6-6; CDR3: ASRKQGSGNQPQH
J: TRBJ2-1; V: TRBV19; CDR3: ATTPGLAGGRVEQF
J: TRBJ2-3; V: TRBV9; CDR3: ASSPPGGRRTDTQY
J: TRBJ1-2; V: TRBV5-1; CDR3: ASSPRQGKNYGYT
J: TRBJ1-6; V: TRBV7-9; CDR3: ASSVQADSPLH
J: TRBJ1-2; V: TRBV29-1; CDR3: SAGDQGVLRGYT
J: TRBJ1-2; V: TRBV6-5; CDR3: ASSYDRTGVYGYT
J: TRBJ1-1; V: TRBV27; CDR3: ASSPVWGVEIMNTEAF
J: TRBJ1-2; V: TRBV2; CDR3: ASSVTRGPGHRYT
J: TRBJ2-7; V: TRBV7-9; CDR3: ASSLHPGYSYEQY
J: TRBJ2-6; V: TRBV6-5; CDR3: ASSTQGMGANVLT
J: TRBJ2-1; V: TRBV2; CDR3: ASRGQGAGEQF
J: TRBJ2-5; V: TRBV3-1/TRBV3-2; CDR3: ASKSSYQETQY
J: TRBJ2-1; V: TRBV28; CDR3: ASSSGQGIMLNEQF
J: TRBJ1-1; V: TRBV27; CDR3: ASSTRTGLNTEAF
J: TRBJ2-1; V: TRBV6-4; CDR3: ASSTLAGLYNEQF
J: TRBJ1-1; V: TRBV5-1; CDR3: ASSPSLGGAF
J: TRBJ1-2; V: TRBV27; CDR3: ASSPGSIVGYT
J: TRBJ1-2; V: TRBV13; CDR3: ASSLGTGPYYGYT
J: TRBJ1-2; V: TRBV7-9; CDR3: ASSLAGALGRGYT
J: TRBJ1-2; V: TRBV6-5; CDR3: ASSYPPAATYGYT
J: TRBJ1-5; V: TRBV30; CDR3: AWSGVWANQPQH
J: TRBJ2-5; V: TRBV5-1; CDR3: ASSLNRPGLGGYQETQY
J: TRBJ2-1; V: TRBV10-3; CDR3: AISDWVLAGDEQF
J: TRBJ1-2; V: TRBV6-5; CDR3: ASSFEDSYGYT
J: TRBJ2-7; V: TRBV5-6; CDR3: ASSLDPAGSREQY
J: TRBJ2-5; V: TRBV7-9; CDR3: ASSLWRETQY
J: TRBJ1-1; V: TRBV7-9; CDR3: ATHRVGTEAF
J: TRBJ1-5; V: TRBV12-3/TRBV12-4; CDR3: ASSGTGEQPQH
J: TRBJ1-1; V: TRBV19; CDR3: ASRRDRGTEAF
J: TRBJ2-7; V: TRBV30; CDR3: AWSGPLRGTQH
J: TRBJ1-2; V: TRBV7-6; CDR3: ASSLGTGGSFYGYT
J: TRBJ2-2; V: TRBV5-6; CDR3: ASSPDGTSGRTGELF
J: TRBJ1-2; V: TRBV28; CDR3: ASSPQGRYGYT
J: TRBJ2-5; V: TRBV18; CDR3: ASSPQTGEEETQY
J: TRBJ1-1; V: TRBV7-3; CDR3: ASSSQGTEAF
J: TRBJ1-6; V: TRBV5-1; CDR3: ASSFGDKSSPLH
J: TRBJ2-3; V: TRBV27; CDR3: ASSLDRGTDTQY
J: TRBJ1-2; V: TRBV4-3; CDR3: ASSRDPGHNYGYT
J: TRBJ2-7; V: TRBV11-2; CDR3: ASSLVGDYEQY
J: TRBJ2-5; V: TRBV2; CDR3: ASSDEDRPY
J: TRBJ1-2; V: TRBV19; CDR3: ASSIGTDYGYT
J: TRBJ2-3; V: TRBV29-1; CDR3: SVRFSDRGPDTQY
J: TRBJ2-5; V: TRBV2; CDR3: ASSAVGSPRETQY
J: TRBJ1-2; V: TRBV7-2; CDR3: ASSLRSRSDGYT
J: TRBJ2-5; V: TRBV5-1; CDR3: ASSPGPTGGETQY
J: TRBJ1-1; V: TRBV7-8; CDR3: ASSFRLNTEAF
J: TRBJ2-1; V: TRBV5-5; CDR3: ASSLVAQGRNEQF
J: TRBJ1-6; V: TRBV25-1; CDR3: ASSESHRSYSPLH
J: TRBJ2-1; V: TRBV25-1; CDR3: ASSRAAGSYNEQF
J: TRBJ2-3; V: TRBV3-1/TRBV3-2; CDR3: ASSHRGTDTQY
J: TRBJ2-7; V: TRBV7-9; CDR3: ASSLEPGLASREQY
J: TRBJ1-5; V: TRBV7-9; CDR3: ASSSGQGANQPQH
J: TRBJ1-2; V: TRBV19; CDR3: ASSTRQGNYGYT
J: TRBJ2-1; V: TRBV7-8; CDR3: ASSLRVPAGVSNEQF
J: TRBJ1-2; V: TRBV18; CDR3: ASSPRQGGYT
J: TRBJ2-7; V: TRBV13; CDR3: ASRSSGVPYEQY